The 6 T cell receptor beta chains below were found in one sample sequenced in a study of T cells in Graves' hyperthyroidism and ophthalmopathy. RNA transcripts gave rise to amplified TCR beta CDR3 regions. A set of HTBI primers served as the primers for a first-round RT-PCR of the TCR CDR3. One entry per CDR3 protein results from TCRdb running MiXCR on the multiplex PCR reads. The profile shows around 600,000 distinct CDR3 sequences, more than 15% of them singletons. Sequencing was done on a sample of blood. These receptors came from a woman in her 30s with Graves' hyperthyroidism.

Only a few counts were recorded for this clonotype. The chain has TRBV19 and TRBJ2-1; 7 bases match TRBD2. Germline assignment: CDR1 LNHDA and CDR2 SQIVND (reference sequence). The CDR3 runs 13 residues. The ends lost 7 bases at V and 6 bases at J; junction bases unmatched: 6. This CDR3 is CASKASGLNEQFF. As DNA, the CDR3 is TGTGCCAGTAAGGCTAGCGGCCTCAATGAGCAGTTCTTC. Drawing the rest from reference TRBV19 and TRBJ2-1, the complete variable domain is DGGITQSPKYLFRKEGQNVTLSCEQNLNHDAMYWYRQDPGQGLRLIYYSQIVNDFQKGDIAEGYSVSREKKESFPLTVTSAQKNPTAFYLCASKASGLNEQFFGPGTRLTVL.

The chain carries TRBV3-1 and TRBJ1-1; a possible D gene is TRBD1 (5 bases). From germline, CDR1 is LGHDT and CDR2 YNNKEL (reference sequence). V dropped 0 bases and J dropped 11 bases, with 13 bases sitting between them. CDR3 length equals 13 residues. The CDR3 DNA follows: TGTGCCAGCAGCCAAGATCTGGCAGGGAGGGCTTTCTTT. Protein: CASSQDLAGRAFF. Full variable domain (outside the CDR3, taken from reference TRBV3-1 and TRBJ1-1): DTAVSQTPKYLVTQMGNDKSIKCEQNLGHDTMYWYKQDSKKFLKIMFSYNNKELIINETVPNRFSPKSPDKAHLNLHINSLELGDSAVYFCASSQDLAGRAFFGQGTRLTVV.

The table lists this clonotype with a few counts. The gene calls are TRBV20-1 and TRBJ2-1; D is perhaps TRBD2 (7 bases). Deletions cut 5 bases from V and 0 bases from J, with 17 bases between. The CDR3 covers 16 residues. CDR1 and CDR2 from the germline V gene are DFQATT and SNEGSKA (reference sequence). CDR3 sequence: CSAQGTTQSSYNEQFF. CDR3 DNA sequence: TGCAGTGCTCAGGGGACTACACAGAGCTCCTACAATGAGCAGTTCTTC.

Ten or more counts support this clonotype. The chain is built from TRBV30 and TRBJ2-7; D gene unclear. CDR1 GTSNPN and CDR2 SVGIG come from the germline V gene (reference sequence). The CDR3 covers 12 residues. The V and J ends lost 5 bases and 0 bases respectively, with 8 bases between them. CDR3 nucleotide sequence: TGTGCCTGGGGACGGATCTCCTACGAGCAGTACTTC. It translates to CAWGRISYEQYF.

This clonotype occurred many times. The V call is TRBV7-8, the J call TRBJ2-5; a weak D match, TRBD1 (5 bases). The ends were cut back, 3 bases at V and 2 bases at J, with 13 bases in the middle. This CDR3 spans 15 amino acids. From germline, CDR1 is SGHVS and CDR2 FQNEAQ. CDR3 sequence (DNA): TGTGCCAGCAGCTTGTCGGTGACAGCTCAAGAGACCCAGTACTTC. The encoded protein is CASSLSVTAQETQYF.

This clonotype was detected many times. The chain recombines TRBV12-3 or TRBV12-4 with TRBJ2-7; possible D gene TRBD2, 6 bases. V was trimmed by 2 bases and J by 5 bases, leaving 13 bases between them. This CDR3 region has 14 residues. This chain's CDR3 is CASSLFRRGHEQYF. CDR3 DNA: TGTGCCAGCAGTTTATTTCGGAGGGGCCACGAGCAGTACTTC.